The T cell receptor beta chain under discussion was sequenced for a study of Ad26.COV2.S vaccination and SARS-CoV-2 variants. Study findings and constraints: Placebo recipients trailed vaccine recipients in spike-specific TCR breadth. Spike-specific CD8+ and CD4+ T cell responses reportedly showed substantial breadth after vaccination.

The treatment was: some 20 received Ad26.COV2.S at low or high dose, single or two shots; 5 received placebo; per-sample allocation not given. After the first vaccine or placebo injection, samples were drawn on day 63. Profiling relied on immunoSEQ multiplex PCR, and the TCRdb table lists in-frame clones only, not all of them. The sample includes approximately 350,000 clones, 83% seen only once; the top ten take about 7.1%. This clone was detected only once. Its antigen remains unidentified. From germline, CDR1 is LNHDA and CDR2 SQIVND (reference sequence). Trimming removed 2 bases at V and 2 bases at J, with 11 bases between. The CDR3 sequence is 15 residues long.

The sequencing here drew on peripheral blood, taken in a trial of Ad26.COV2.S vaccine versus placebo. The source is a person aged 18 to 59 who received the Ad26.COV2.S COVID-19 vaccine or a placebo. The chain has TRBV19 and TRBJ2-3, with D possibly being TRBD2 (5 bases). The CDR3 reads CASSISTTNTDTQYF. CDR3 coding DNA: TGTGCCAGTAGTATAAGCACGACTAACACAGATACGCAGTATTTT.